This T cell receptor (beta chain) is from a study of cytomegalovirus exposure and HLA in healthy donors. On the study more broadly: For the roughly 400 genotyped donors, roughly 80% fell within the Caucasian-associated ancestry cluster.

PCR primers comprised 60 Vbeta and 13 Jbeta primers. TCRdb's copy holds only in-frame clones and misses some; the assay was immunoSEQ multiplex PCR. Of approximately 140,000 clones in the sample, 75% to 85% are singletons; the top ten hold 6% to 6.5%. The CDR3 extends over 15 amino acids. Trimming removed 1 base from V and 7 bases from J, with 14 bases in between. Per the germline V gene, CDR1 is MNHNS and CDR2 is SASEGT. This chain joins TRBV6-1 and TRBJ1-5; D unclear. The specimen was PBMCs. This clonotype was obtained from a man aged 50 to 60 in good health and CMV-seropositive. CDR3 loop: CASSEGRVVWQPQHF. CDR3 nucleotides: TGTGCCAGCAGTGAAGGACGGGTTGTTTGGCAGCCCCAGCATTTT.